Following are 12 T cell receptor beta chains from one sample sequenced in a study of T cells in localized non-small cell lung cancer. Assay: immunoSEQ multiplex PCR; the TCRdb copy retains only in-frame clones and omits some. The sample holds 25,000 to 35,000 clones; roughly 80% are singletons and the top ten take approximately 5.7%. Sequencing was performed on peripheral blood mononuclear cells, taken before any cancer treatment. These receptors all come from a man between 40 and 70 years old with stage III lung adenocarcinoma.

This clone has more than one count but fewer than ten. The CDR3 DNA is TGCGCCAGCAGGGAGGATGACAGGGATCTTCTACCCCAGCATTTT. Translated: CASREDDRDLLPQHF. J is TRBJ1-5 and V is TRBV5-1, with TRBD1 identical over 7 bases. Unmatched junction bases numbered 15, after V lost 5 bases and J lost 10 bases. Germline V gene sequence: CDR1 SGHRS, CDR2 YFSETQ. The CDR3 length is 15 residues.

The J gene is TRBJ2-3, the V gene TRBV4-1; 9 bases are a match to TRBD2. The CDR3 is 18 residues long. Germline CDR1 and CDR2: MGHRA and YSYEKL. J gave up 1 base and V 3 bases, and 11 bases lay outside the gene matches. The CDR3: CASSQDFGASGGTDTQYF. DNA of the CDR3: TGCGCCAGCAGCCAGGACTTTGGGGCTAGCGGGGGCACAGATACGCAGTATTTT.

The V and J genes are TRBV6-6 and TRBJ2-2; 9 positions match TRBD1. CDR1 MNHNY and CDR2 SVGAGI come from the germline V gene (reference sequence). The CDR3 is 14 amino acids. J was trimmed by 6 bases and V by 6 bases; bases with no gene match: 5. The CDR3 nucleotides are TGTGCCAGCAGAGACAGGGGGTGGTCCGGGGAGCTGTTTTTT. Translation: CASRDRGWSGELFF.

The chain is built from TRBV11-3 and TRBJ2-2, with D possibly TRBD1 on 6 matching bases. The germline V gene encodes CDR1 SGHNT and CDR2 YENEEA. CDR3 length: 17 residues. Between the trimmed V and J ends, which lost 0 bases and 2 bases, there was a span of 13 bases. The CDR3 spells CASSLDLAGENTGELFF. CDR3 in DNA: TGTGCCAGCAGCTTAGACTTGGCAGGGGAAAACACCGGGGAGCTGTTTTTT.

This chain connects TRBV4-1 to TRBJ1-3; TRBD1 might be the D (5 bases). CDR1 and CDR2 from the germline V gene are MGHRA and YSYEKL. V was clipped by 4 bases and J by 4 bases, with 14 bases between them. CDR3 length: 15 amino acids. The CDR3 bases are TGCGCCAGCAGCCGGGGCGCGACTTTAGGAAACACCATATATTTT. Translation: CASSRGATLGNTIYF.

The gene calls are TRBV7-9 and TRBJ1-4, with D maybe TRBD1 (6 bases). This CDR3 has 15 amino acids. Between the trimmed V and J ends, which lost 3 bases and 5 bases, there was a span of 13 bases. Germline V gene data show CDR1 as SEHNR and CDR2 as FQNEAQ (reference sequence). CDR3 sequence: CASSFFGRGNEKLFF. Written as DNA, the CDR3 is TGTGCCAGCAGCTTTTTCGGCAGGGGAAATGAAAAACTGTTTTTT. Complete variable domain (other parts from reference TRBV7-9 and TRBJ1-4): DTGVSQNPRHKITKRGQNVTFRCDPISEHNRLYWYRQTLGQGPEFLTYFQNEAQLEKSRLLSDRFSAERPKGSFSTLEIQRTEQGDSAMYLCASSFFGRGNEKLFFGSGTQLSVL.

The rearrangement joins TRBV6-1 to TRBJ2-3, with 8 bases aligning to TRBD2. The germline V gene encodes CDR1 MNHNS and CDR2 SASEGT. This CDR3 is built from 15 residues. The ends lost 7 bases at V and 3 bases at J; junction bases unmatched: 9. CDR3 in amino acids: CASTLLAGPTDTQYF. CDR3 DNA: TGTGCCAGCACTCTTTTAGCGGGACCGACAGATACGCAGTATTTT.

The V gene is TRBV28, the J gene TRBJ2-3, with D maybe TRBD2 (5 bases). Looked up from germline, CDR1 is MDHEN and CDR2 is SYDVKM. Trimming left V 1 base short and J 12 bases short, with 11 bases between. The CDR3 sequence is 12 residues long. CDR3 in DNA: TGTGCCAGCAGTTTATCCCCCCGACTACAGTATTTT. Its translation is CASSLSPRLQYF.

V is TRBV10-3 and J is TRBJ2-1; either TRBD1 or TRBD2 may fit D (5 bases each). In germline, CDR1 is ENHRY, CDR2 SYGVKD. The CDR3 contains 12 residues. V lost 9 bases and J lost 8, with 14 bases in between. Here the CDR3 DNA reads TGTGCCATTGGACAACGGGGAGATGAGCAGTTCTTC. Translation: CAIGQRGDEQFF.

The V and J genes are TRBV5-1 and TRBJ1-3; 7 nucleotides line up with TRBD1. This CDR3 contains 18 residues. Germline CDR1 and CDR2: SGHRS and YFSETQ. V trimming: 5 bases; J trimming: 0 bases; junction bases outside the gene matches: 14. The CDR3 loop is CASSLDITGAISGNTIYF. DNA of the CDR3: TGCGCCAGCAGTTTAGATATAACAGGGGCCATCTCTGGAAACACCATATATTTT.

The chain combines TRBV7-6 with TRBJ2-7; TRBD1 might be the D (6 bases). The CDR3 contains 14 residues. Looked up from germline, CDR1 is SGHVS and CDR2 is FNYEAQ. The ends were cut back, 5 bases at V and 7 bases at J, with 18 bases in the middle. The CDR3 loop is CASSPSSAGVEQYF. CDR3 sequence (DNA): TGTGCCAGCAGCCCCTCGTCGGCAGGGGTTGAGCAGTACTTC.

In DNA form, the CDR3 reads TGTGCCAGTAGTACGACAGGGGCCACCGGGGAGCTGTTTTTT. Its translation is CASSTTGATGELFF. The chain joins TRBV19 to TRBJ2-2, with TRBD1 matching over 8 bases. Germline CDR1 reads LNHDA; CDR2 reads SQIVND (reference sequence). This CDR3 is built from 14 residues. J was trimmed by 4 bases and V by 4 bases; bases with no gene match: 2.